The 21 T cell receptor beta chains below come from one sample, sequenced in a study of blood T cell repertoires in COVID-19. Data came from immunoSEQ multiplex PCR; TCRdb stores just in-frame clones and leaves some out. Of about 98,000 clones listed, 80% to 95% are singletons. Sequencing was performed on peripheral blood. The source is a woman aged 45-65 years with COVID-19, enrolled during active disease.

This clone was picked up one time. The chain uses TRBV5-1 and TRBJ1-1; TRBD1 is a possible D gene (5 bases). Looked up from germline, CDR1 is SGHRS and CDR2 is YFSETQ. The V end lost 0 bases, the J end lost 1 base, and 10 bases lay between the germline ends. CDR3 size: 15 residues. The CDR3 protein is CASSLASDRNTEAFF. In DNA, the CDR3 is TGCGCCAGCAGCTTGGCTTCTGACAGGAACACTGAAGCTTTCTTT.

The chain recombines TRBV6-6 with TRBJ2-1; D may be TRBD2 (7 bases). The germline gives CDR1 MNHNY, CDR2 SVGAGI (reference sequence). Trimming cost V 2 bases and J 4 bases, with 12 bases left between them. CDR3 length: 15 amino acids. The CDR3 here is CASSYRRGQYNEQFF. Written as DNA, the CDR3 is TGTGCCAGCAGTTACAGGCGGGGGCAGTACAATGAGCAGTTCTTC.

The chain recombines TRBV15 with TRBJ2-7; tentative D call: TRBD1 (5 bases). The V gene lost 0 bases and the J gene lost 4 bases, with 16 bases spanning the gap. This CDR3 is 16 amino acids long. CDR1 is LNHNV and CDR2 is YYDKDF in the germline V gene (reference sequence). As DNA, the CDR3 is TGTGCCACCAGCAGAGACCCACTAAGGGGCCCTTACGAGCAGTACTTC. It specifies CATSRDPLRGPYEQYF.

This clone has only one observation. The V and J genes are TRBV5-1 and TRBJ2-5; D is uncertain. The CDR3 covers 12 residues. Germline-derived CDR1 and CDR2 are SGHRS and YFSETQ. Trimming pared 0 bases from V and 5 bases from J, leaving 5 bases between. This CDR3 reads CASSLDEETQYF. The CDR3 nucleotides read TGCGCCAGCAGCTTGGATGAGGAGACCCAGTACTTC.

The chain combines TRBV12-5 with TRBJ2-7; TRBD2 aligns across 9 bases. V trimming: 3 bases; J trimming: 6 bases; junction bases outside the gene matches: 3. CDR3 length: 13 residues. Germline CDR1 LGHNT, CDR2 FRNRAP. The CDR3 reads CASGFKRGVEQYF. The CDR3 DNA is TGTGCTAGTGGTTTCAAGCGGGGGGTCGAGCAGTACTTC.

The rearrangement joins TRBV19 to TRBJ1-2; no firm D call. Germline values: CDR1 LNHDA, CDR2 SQIVND (reference sequence). The CDR3 runs to 13 residues. With 3 bases removed from V and 4 bases from J, the gap between germline ends came to 9 bases. Here the CDR3 reads CASSIQALYGYTF. In nucleotides, the CDR3 is TGTGCCAGTAGTATCCAGGCCCTCTATGGCTACACCTTC. Supplemented by reference TRBV19 and TRBJ1-2, the full variable domain reads DGGITQSPKYLFRKEGQNVTLSCEQNLNHDAMYWYRQDPGQGLRLIYYSQIVNDFQKGDIAEGYSVSREKKESFPLTVTSAQKNPTAFYLCASSIQALYGYTFGSGTRLTVV.

V usage is TRBV5-1 and J usage is TRBJ2-7; D call uncertain. CDR3 length equals 12 residues. In germline, CDR1 is SGHRS, CDR2 YFSETQ. Trimming removed 0 bases from V and 7 bases from J, with 8 bases in between. Written as DNA, the CDR3 is TGCGCCAGCAGCTTGGCGGGTTTGGAGCAGTACTTC. This gives the protein CASSLAGLEQYF.

This clone was recorded only once. The chain combines TRBV12-5 with TRBJ2-3, with D tentatively TRBD2 (6 bases). CDR3 length: 17 amino acids. The V gene's germline CDR1 is LGHNT and CDR2 FRNRAP. Trimming left V 0 bases short and J 2 bases short, with 15 bases between. CDR3 protein: CASGLVRGGVFTDTQYF. The CDR3, as DNA: TGTGCTAGTGGTTTGGTACGTGGAGGGGTATTCACAGATACGCAGTATTTT.

A few counts support this clone. V usage is TRBV27 and J usage is TRBJ2-2, with 9 nucleotides matching TRBD2. The germline V gene encodes CDR1 MNHEY and CDR2 SMNVEV (reference sequence). There are 16 residues in the CDR3. Trimming took 6 bases from V and 6 from J; bases not matched to a gene: 11. The CDR3 DNA reads TGTGCCAGCAGCCCCGTCGGCGGGGGGGCCCCCGGGGAGCTGTTTTTT. Amino acid sequence: CASSPVGGGAPGELFF.

The chain has TRBV7-2 and TRBJ1-5; the D is unclear. This CDR3 region has 15 residues. Trimming removed 3 bases from V and 2 bases from J, with 11 bases in between. In germline, CDR1 is SGHTA, CDR2 FQGNSA. CDR3 protein: CASSFPSAGNQPQHF. The CDR3 region has the DNA TGTGCCAGCAGCTTCCCTTCAGCGGGCAATCAGCCCCAGCATTTT.

As DNA, the CDR3 is TGCGCCAGCAGCTCGGGGGACAGCTATAATTCACCCCTCCACTTT. This gives the protein CASSSGDSYNSPLHF. The gene calls are TRBV5-1 and TRBJ1-6, with 7 bases aligning to TRBD1. V gave up 3 bases and J gave up 3 bases; unmatched junction bases: 3. Germline values: CDR1 SGHRS, CDR2 YFSETQ. This CDR3 has 15 residues. Full variable domain (rest looked up from reference TRBV5-1 and TRBJ1-6): KAGVTQTPRYLIKTRGQQVTLSCSPISGHRSVSWYQQTPGQGLQFLFEYFSETQRNKGNFPGRFSGRQFSNSRSEMNVSTLELGDSALYLCASSSGDSYNSPLHFGNGTRLTVT.

Comment on this clone: The same CDR3 can be traced to other DNA sequences in this sample. J is TRBJ1-3 and V is TRBV18; no clear D gene. Germline values: CDR1 KGHSH, CDR2 LQKENI. V shed 3 bases and J shed 0 bases, with 9 bases lying between them. The length of the CDR3 is 15 residues. Here the CDR3 DNA reads TGTGCCAGCTCACCGGCGGGTCGCTCTGGAAACACCATATATTTT. As protein: CASSPAGRSGNTIYF.

This sequence joins TRBV19 and TRBJ1-2, with 12 bases identical to TRBD1. Looked up from germline, CDR1 is LNHDA and CDR2 is SQIVND (reference sequence). The CDR3 is 14 amino acids. V dropped 4 bases and J dropped 8; count of bases not matched to a gene: 5. The CDR3 reads CASSTAGTGGGYTF. The CDR3 DNA follows: TGTGCCAGTAGTACCGCCGGGACAGGGGGCGGCTACACCTTC. The complete variable domain, with remaining parts taken from reference TRBV19 and TRBJ1-2, reads DGGITQSPKYLFRKEGQNVTLSCEQNLNHDAMYWYRQDPGQGLRLIYYSQIVNDFQKGDIAEGYSVSREKKESFPLTVTSAQKNPTAFYLCASSTAGTGGGYTFGSGTRLTVV.

V and J are TRBV5-6 and TRBJ1-1; possibly TRBD1 for D (5 bases). The germline V gene has CDR1 SGHDT and CDR2 YYEEEE. The CDR3 contains 14 residues. Trimming took off 1 base at V and 1 base at J, with 8 bases between the two ends. The CDR3 region is CASSLWGENTEAFF. CDR3 coding DNA: TGTGCCAGCAGCTTGTGGGGGGAGAACACTGAAGCTTTCTTT.

The chain joins TRBV2 to TRBJ1-3, with TRBD1 as a possible D gene (5 bases). This CDR3 contains 12 residues. Trimming removed 8 bases at V and 8 bases at J, with 13 bases between. Germline-derived CDR1 and CDR2 are SNHLY and FYNNEI. CDR3 sequence reads: CASAVGVDTIYF. DNA of the CDR3: TGTGCCAGCGCGGTAGGGGTTGACACCATATATTTT.

This chain uses TRBV28 with TRBJ1-2; 7 nucleotides align to TRBD1. Unmatched junction bases numbered 1, after V lost 5 bases and J lost 4 bases. In germline, CDR1 is MDHEN, CDR2 SYDVKM. The CDR3 consists of 12 residues. The CDR3: CASSRDSYGYTF. The CDR3 bases are TGTGCCAGCAGTAGGGACAGCTATGGCTACACCTTC.

V usage is TRBV19 and J usage is TRBJ2-2, with D perhaps TRBD2 (6 bases). Trimming left V 9 bases short and J 7 bases short, with 18 bases between. The CDR3 has 14 amino acids. CDR1 LNHDA and CDR2 SQIVND come from the germline V gene (reference sequence). CDR3 coding DNA: TGTGCCAGCTTACCCCGCGGGAATGTCGGGGAGCTGTTTTTT. Translating it yields CASLPRGNVGELFF.

This clone was picked up one time. The chain carries TRBV12-5 and TRBJ1-6; D unresolved. Trimming left V 1 base short and J 10 bases short, with 17 bases between. CDR1 is LGHNT and CDR2 is FRNRAP in the germline V gene. The CDR3 consists of 16 residues. In DNA, the CDR3 is TGTGCTAGTGGTTTGGCCCTTACCGGGGAGAGGTCACCCCTCCACTTT. It encodes CASGLALTGERSPLHF. The entire variable domain, with the rest obtained from reference TRBV12-5 and TRBJ1-6, is as follows: DARVTQTPRHKVTEMGQEVTMRCQPILGHNTVFWYRQTMMQGLELLAYFRNRAPLDDSGMPKDRFSAEMPDATLATLKIQPSEPRDSAVYFCASGLALTGERSPLHFGNGTRLTVT.

This clone was seen a single time. The J gene is TRBJ1-3, the V gene TRBV9; tentatively, D is TRBD1 (6 bases). V gave up 0 bases and J gave up 0 bases, with 7 bases separating them. The V gene's germline CDR1 is SGDLS and CDR2 YYNGEE. The CDR3 totals 15 residues. In DNA, the CDR3 is TGTGCCAGCAGCGTAGAGACAGGCTCTGGAAACACCATATATTTT. Protein: CASSVETGSGNTIYF.

This clone was picked up one time. This chain uses TRBV10-3 with TRBJ2-5; tentatively, D is TRBD1 (6 bases). The CDR3 contains 13 residues. Between the trimmed V and J ends, which lost 9 bases and 2 bases, there was a span of 13 bases. CDR1 is ENHRY, CDR2 SYGVKD, per germline. As DNA, the CDR3 is TGTGCCATTGCCAGAGGGGGTCAAGAGACCCAGTACTTC. Protein: CAIARGGQETQYF.

This CDR3 is CAWSVRGGADEQFF. CDR3 nucleotides: TGTGCCTGGAGTGTACGAGGGGGGGCCGATGAGCAGTTCTTC. V gene TRBV30 combines with J gene TRBJ2-1; TRBD2 is a possible D gene (7 bases). V was shortened by 0 bases and J by 8 bases, with 14 bases between the two germline ends. The CDR3 sequence is 14 residues long. Germline CDR1 and CDR2: GTSNPN and SVGIG (reference sequence).